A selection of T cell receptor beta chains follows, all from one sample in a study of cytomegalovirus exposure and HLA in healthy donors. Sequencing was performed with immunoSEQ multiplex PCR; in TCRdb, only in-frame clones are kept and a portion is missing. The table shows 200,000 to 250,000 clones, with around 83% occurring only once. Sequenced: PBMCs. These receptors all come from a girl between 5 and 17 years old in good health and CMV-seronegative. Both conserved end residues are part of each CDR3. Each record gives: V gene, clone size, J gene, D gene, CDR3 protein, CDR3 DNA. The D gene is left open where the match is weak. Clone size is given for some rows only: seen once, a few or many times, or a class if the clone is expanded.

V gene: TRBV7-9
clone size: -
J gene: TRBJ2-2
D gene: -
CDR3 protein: CASSSTGPSRPGELFF
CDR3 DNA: TGTGCCAGCAGCTCGACAGGCCCTAGCCGACCCGGGGAGCTGTTTTTT

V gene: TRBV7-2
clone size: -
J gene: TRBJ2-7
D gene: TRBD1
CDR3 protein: CASSLSYRGYEQYF
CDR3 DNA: TGTGCCAGCAGCTTATCATACAGGGGTTACGAGCAGTACTTC

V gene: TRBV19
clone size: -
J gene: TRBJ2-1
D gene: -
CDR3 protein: CASSIARLDGNEQFF
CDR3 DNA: TGTGCCAGTAGTATAGCGCGGCTAGATGGGAATGAGCAGTTCTTC

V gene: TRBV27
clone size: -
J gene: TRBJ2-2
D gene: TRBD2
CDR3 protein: CASRQLGLAGATGELFF
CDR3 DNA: TGTGCCAGCAGGCAGCTTGGACTAGCGGGAGCCACCGGGGAGCTGTTTTTT

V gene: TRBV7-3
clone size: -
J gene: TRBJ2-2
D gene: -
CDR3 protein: CASSSGGAVGELFF
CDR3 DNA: TGTGCCAGCAGCAGTGGCGGGGCGGTCGGGGAGCTGTTTTTT

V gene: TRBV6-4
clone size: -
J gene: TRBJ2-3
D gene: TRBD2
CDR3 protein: CASSEGGSGGTDTQYF
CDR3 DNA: TGTGCCAGCAGTGAAGGCGGGAGTGGGGGAACAGATACGCAGTATTTT

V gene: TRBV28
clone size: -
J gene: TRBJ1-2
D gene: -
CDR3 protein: CASSPLRRGLYYGYTF
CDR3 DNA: TGTGCCAGCAGTCCCCTCCGGCGGGGGCTCTACTATGGCTACACCTTC

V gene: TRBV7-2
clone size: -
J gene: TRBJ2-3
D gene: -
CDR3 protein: CASSFDGGTDTQYF
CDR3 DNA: TGTGCCAGCAGCTTTGACGGGGGCACAGATACGCAGTATTTT

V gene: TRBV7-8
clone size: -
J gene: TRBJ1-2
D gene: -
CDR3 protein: CASSPRDSSYGYTF
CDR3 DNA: TGTGCCAGCAGCCCCAGGGATTCGAGCTATGGCTACACCTTC

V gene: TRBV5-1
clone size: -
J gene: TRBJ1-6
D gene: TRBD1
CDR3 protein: CASSPTDRGLSNSPLHF
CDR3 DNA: TGCGCCAGCAGTCCGACAGACAGGGGGCTAAGCAATTCACCCCTCCACTTT

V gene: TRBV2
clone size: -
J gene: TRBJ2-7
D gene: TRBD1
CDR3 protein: CASGTGAYEQYF
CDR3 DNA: TGTGCCAGTGGGACAGGAGCCTACGAGCAGTACTTC

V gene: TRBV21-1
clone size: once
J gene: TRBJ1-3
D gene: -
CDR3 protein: CASTSHREWADGNTIYF
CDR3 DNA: -

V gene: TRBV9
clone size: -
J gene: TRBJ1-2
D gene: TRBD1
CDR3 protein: CASSDSGQNKLNYGYTF
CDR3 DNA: TGTGCCAGCAGCGACTCGGGACAGAACAAACTTAACTATGGCTACACCTTC

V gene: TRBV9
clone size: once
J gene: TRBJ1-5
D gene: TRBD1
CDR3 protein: CASSVGVGTGEGNQPQHF
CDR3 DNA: TGTGCCAGCAGCGTAGGGGTGGGGACAGGGGAAGGCAATCAGCCCCAGCATTTT

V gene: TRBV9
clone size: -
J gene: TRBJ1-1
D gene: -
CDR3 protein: CASSDVDSEAFF
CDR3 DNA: TGTGCCAGCAGTGATGTGGACAGCGAAGCTTTCTTT

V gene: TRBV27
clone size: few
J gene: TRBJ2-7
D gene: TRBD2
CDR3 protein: CASSLWAGGTSGTLSYEQYF
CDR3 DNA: TGTGCCAGCAGTTTATGGGCAGGGGGCACTAGCGGGACACTCTCCTACGAGCAGTACTTC

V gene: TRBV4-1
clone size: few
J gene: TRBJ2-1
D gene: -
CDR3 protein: CASSRNHRESSYNEQFF
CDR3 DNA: TGCGCCAGCAGCCGCAATCACAGGGAATCTTCCTACAATGAGCAGTTCTTC

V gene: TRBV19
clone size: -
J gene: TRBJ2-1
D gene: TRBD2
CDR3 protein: CASRLAGGFYNEQFF
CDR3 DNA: TGTGCCAGTAGGCTAGCGGGGGGTTTTTACAATGAGCAGTTCTTC

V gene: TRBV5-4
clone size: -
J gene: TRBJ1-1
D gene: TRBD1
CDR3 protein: CASRFQQGVFTEAFF
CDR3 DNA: TGTGCCAGCAGGTTTCAACAGGGGGTCTTCACTGAAGCTTTCTTT

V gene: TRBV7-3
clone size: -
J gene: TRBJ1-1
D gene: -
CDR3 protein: CASSLKGGAEAFF
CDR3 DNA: TGTGCCAGCAGCTTAAAGGGGGGGGCTGAAGCTTTCTTT

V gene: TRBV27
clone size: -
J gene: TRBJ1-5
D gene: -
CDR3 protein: CASSPYREGQPQHF
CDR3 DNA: TGTGCCAGCAGTCCTTACAGGGAGGGTCAGCCCCAGCATTTT

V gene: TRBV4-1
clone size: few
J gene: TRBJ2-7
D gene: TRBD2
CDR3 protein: CASSQHGTSGGYEQYF
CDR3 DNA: TGCGCCAGCAGCCAACATGGGACTAGCGGGGGCTACGAGCAGTACTTC

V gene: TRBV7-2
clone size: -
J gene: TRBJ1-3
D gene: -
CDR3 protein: CASSSRPGGVGNTIYF
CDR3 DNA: TGTGCCAGCAGCAGCCGACCCGGAGGGGTGGGAAACACCATATATTTT

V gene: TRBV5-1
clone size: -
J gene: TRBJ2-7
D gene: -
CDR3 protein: CASSYEGERKQYF
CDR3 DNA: TGCGCCAGCAGCTACGAAGGGGAACGAAAGCAGTACTTC

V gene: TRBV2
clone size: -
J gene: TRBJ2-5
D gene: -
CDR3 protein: CASSGDFGTQYF
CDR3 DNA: TGTGCCAGCAGTGGTGACTTCGGGACCCAGTACTTC

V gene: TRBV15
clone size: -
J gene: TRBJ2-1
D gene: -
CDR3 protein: CATSRAISVLENEQFF
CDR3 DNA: TGTGCCACCAGCAGAGCGATTAGCGTACTTGAGAATGAGCAGTTCTTC

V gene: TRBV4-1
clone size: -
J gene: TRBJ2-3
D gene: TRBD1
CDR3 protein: CASDRGSATDTQYF
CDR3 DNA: TGCGCCAGCGACAGGGGTTCGGCCACAGATACGCAGTATTTT

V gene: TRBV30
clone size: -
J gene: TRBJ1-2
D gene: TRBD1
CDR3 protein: CAWSTPQGRYGYTF
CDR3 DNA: TGTGCCTGGAGTACACCACAGGGGCGATATGGCTACACCTTC

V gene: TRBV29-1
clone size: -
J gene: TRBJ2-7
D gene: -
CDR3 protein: CSVAASVNEQYF
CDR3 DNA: TGCAGCGTCGCTGCGTCCGTGAACGAGCAGTACTTC

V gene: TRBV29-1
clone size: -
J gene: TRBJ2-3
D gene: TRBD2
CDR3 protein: CSVGLAGGTDTQYF
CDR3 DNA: TGCAGCGTTGGGCTAGCGGGGGGCACAGATACGCAGTATTTT

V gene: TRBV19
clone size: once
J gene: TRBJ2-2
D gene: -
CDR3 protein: CASSLGNTGELFF
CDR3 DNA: TGTGCCAGTTCTTTGGGCAACACCGGGGAGCTGTTTTTT

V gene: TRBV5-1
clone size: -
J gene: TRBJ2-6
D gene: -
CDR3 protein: CASAVPSGANVLTF
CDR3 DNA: TGCGCCAGCGCAGTACCCTCTGGGGCCAACGTCCTGACTTTC

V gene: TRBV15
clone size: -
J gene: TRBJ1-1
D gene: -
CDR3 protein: CATSRGALDTEAFF
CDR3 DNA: TGTGCCACCAGCAGGGGAGCACTGGACACTGAAGCTTTCTTT

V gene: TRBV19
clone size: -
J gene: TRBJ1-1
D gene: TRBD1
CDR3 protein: CASSRTGTEAFF
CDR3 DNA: TGTGCCAGTAGTAGGACAGGCACTGAAGCTTTCTTT

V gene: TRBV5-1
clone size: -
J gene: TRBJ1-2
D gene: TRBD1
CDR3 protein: CASSLVVGTGEGYTF
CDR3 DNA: TGCGCCAGCAGCTTGGTAGTAGGGACAGGGGAAGGCTACACCTTC

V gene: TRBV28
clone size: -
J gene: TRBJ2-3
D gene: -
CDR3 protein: CASPTRGTQYF
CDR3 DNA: TGTGCCAGCCCCACTCGGGGTACGCAGTATTTT

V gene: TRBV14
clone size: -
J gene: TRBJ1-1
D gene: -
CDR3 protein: CASSQGLQDEAFF
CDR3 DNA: TGTGCCAGCAGCCAAGGCTTGCAGGATGAAGCTTTCTTT

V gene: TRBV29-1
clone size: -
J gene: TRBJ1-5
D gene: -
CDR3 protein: CSVAGSVFEPQHF
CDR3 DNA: TGCAGCGTTGCAGGGTCGGTATTTGAGCCCCAGCATTTT

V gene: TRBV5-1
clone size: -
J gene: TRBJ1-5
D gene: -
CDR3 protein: CASSLGHIYSNQPQHF
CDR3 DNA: TGCGCCAGCAGCTTGGGACACATATATAGCAATCAGCCCCAGCATTTT

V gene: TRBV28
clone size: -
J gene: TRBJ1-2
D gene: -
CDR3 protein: CASRQFPGDDGYTF
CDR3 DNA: TGTGCCAGCAGACAATTCCCAGGGGACGATGGCTACACCTTC

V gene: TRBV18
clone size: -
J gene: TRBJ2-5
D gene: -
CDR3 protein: CAASSRSAAGETQYF
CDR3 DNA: TGTGCCGCTTCCTCCAGATCAGCGGCAGGAGAGACCCAGTACTTC

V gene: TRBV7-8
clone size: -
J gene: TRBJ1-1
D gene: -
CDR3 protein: CASSAGRENTEAFF
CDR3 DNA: TGTGCCAGCAGCGCCGGACGGGAGAACACTGAAGCTTTCTTT

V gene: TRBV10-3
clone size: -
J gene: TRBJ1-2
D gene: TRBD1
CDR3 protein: CAISEGDRDDGYTF
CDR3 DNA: TGTGCCATCAGTGAGGGAGACAGGGACGATGGCTACACCTTC

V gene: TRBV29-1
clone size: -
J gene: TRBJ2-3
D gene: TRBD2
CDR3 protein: CSVEDYGGLAGTGVLHF
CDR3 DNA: TGCAGCGTTGAAGATTATGGGGGACTAGCGGGAACGGGAGTTTTACATTTT

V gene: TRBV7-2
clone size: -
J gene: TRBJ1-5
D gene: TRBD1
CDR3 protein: CASSLGHRGLGQPQHF
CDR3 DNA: TGTGCCAGCAGCTTAGGGCACAGGGGGCTAGGTCAGCCCCAGCATTTT

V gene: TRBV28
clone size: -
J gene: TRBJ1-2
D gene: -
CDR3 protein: CASRLGGRYGYTF
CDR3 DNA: TGTGCCAGCAGACTGGGGGGAAGGTATGGCTACACCTTC

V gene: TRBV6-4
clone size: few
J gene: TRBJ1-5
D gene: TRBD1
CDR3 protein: CASSEKDRGFPQPQHF
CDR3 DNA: TGTGCCAGCAGTGAAAAGGACAGGGGATTTCCTCAGCCCCAGCATTTT

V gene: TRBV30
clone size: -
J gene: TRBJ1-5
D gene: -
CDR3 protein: CAWSVRGNQPQHF
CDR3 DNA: TGTGCCTGGAGTGTACGGGGGAATCAGCCCCAGCATTTT

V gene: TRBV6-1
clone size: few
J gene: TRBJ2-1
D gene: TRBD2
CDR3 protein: CASRIPGLLNEQFF
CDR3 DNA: TGTGCCAGCAGGATACCGGGACTATTGAATGAGCAGTTCTTC

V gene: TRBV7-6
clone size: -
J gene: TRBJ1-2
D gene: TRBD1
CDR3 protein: CASSPGTRGNYGYTF
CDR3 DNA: TGTGCCAGCAGCCCAGGGACCAGGGGGAACTATGGCTACACCTTC

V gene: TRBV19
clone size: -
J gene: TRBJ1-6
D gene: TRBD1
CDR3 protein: CASSGTEVSPLHF
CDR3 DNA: TGTGCCAGTAGCGGGACAGAGGTTTCACCCCTCCACTTT

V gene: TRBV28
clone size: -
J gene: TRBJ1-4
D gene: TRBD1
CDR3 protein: CASTVQGGNEKLFF
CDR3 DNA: TGTGCCAGCACTGTACAGGGGGGGAATGAAAAACTGTTTTTT

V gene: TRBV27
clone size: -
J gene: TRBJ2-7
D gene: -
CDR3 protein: CASSFRGYTSYEQYF
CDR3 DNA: TGTGCCAGCAGTTTCAGAGGGTATACTTCCTACGAGCAGTACTTC

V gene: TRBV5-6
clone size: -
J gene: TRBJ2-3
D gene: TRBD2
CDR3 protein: CASSPGGGGTDTQYF
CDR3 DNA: TGTGCCAGCAGTCCTGGCGGGGGGGGGACAGATACGCAGTATTTT

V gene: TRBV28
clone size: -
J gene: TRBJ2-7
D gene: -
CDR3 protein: CASSSTVWSGWGYEQYF
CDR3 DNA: TGTGCCAGCAGCTCAACAGTCTGGTCGGGGTGGGGATACGAGCAGTACTTC

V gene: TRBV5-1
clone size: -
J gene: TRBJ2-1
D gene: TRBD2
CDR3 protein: CASSLAGLAGSYNEQFF
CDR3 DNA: TGCGCCAGCAGCTTGGCGGGACTAGCGGGATCCTACAATGAGCAGTTCTTC

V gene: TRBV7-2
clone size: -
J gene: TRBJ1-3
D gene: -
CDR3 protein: CASSFPGLGNTIYF
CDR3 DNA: TGTGCCAGCAGCTTTCCAGGGCTAGGAAACACCATATATTTT